The 14 T cell receptor beta chains given below trace back to one sample, sequenced in a study of shared clonotypes between healthy human individuals. Cells designated naive CD8 were CD45RO-negative and were positively selected for CCR7, with terminally differentiated effector memory CD45RA+ cells excluded. The protocol was immunoSEQ multiplex PCR, while the TCRdb copy is restricted to in-frame clones and leaves out a portion. This sample carries about 2.1 million clones, around 95% of them seen once, and the ten largest clones take 1.5% to 2%. Sequenced material: naive CD8+ T cells from PBMCs. The receptors stem from a young man in good health. Some clones in this sample may be carry-over from other donors' samples.

The chain couples TRBV28 to TRBJ1-6; 8 nucleotides match TRBD1. Germline V CDR1 and CDR2: MDHEN, SYDVKM. The CDR3 has 14 amino acids. J was trimmed by 10 bases and V by 2 bases; bases with no gene match: 4. CDR3 coding DNA: TGTGCCAGCAGTTTAAGGGGACAGGCCTCACCCCTCCACTTT. Residues: CASSLRGQASPLHF.

Of note for this clone: Other DNA sequences in this specimen translate into the identical CDR3. This CDR3 is CSVEGWGYNEQFF. The CDR3 DNA sequence: TGCAGCGTTGAAGGGTGGGGTTACAATGAGCAGTTCTTC. V usage is TRBV29-1 and J usage is TRBJ2-1; D uncertain. Trimming pared 1 base from V and 4 bases from J, leaving 8 bases between. Germline values: CDR1 SQVTM, CDR2 ANQGSEA. The CDR3 loop spans 13 amino acids.

Written as DNA, the CDR3 is TGTGCCAGCACCCTACAGGGGGCGACGGATACGCAGTATTTT. This sequence encodes CASTLQGATDTQYF. This rearrangement joins TRBV27 to TRBJ2-3; 9 bases fit TRBD1. Germline V gene data show CDR1 as MNHEY and CDR2 as SMNVEV (reference sequence). The CDR3 has 14 amino acids. Trimming at V came to 7 bases and at J to 6 bases, leaving 8 bases not matched to a gene.

The chain links TRBV28 to TRBJ1-2; TRBD1 might be the D (6 bases). Germline-derived CDR1 and CDR2 are MDHEN and SYDVKM. Trimming took 6 bases from V and 4 from J, leaving 15 bases between them. The length of the CDR3 is 14 residues. As DNA, the CDR3 is TGTGCCAGCAGCCAAGGGGGAATCATCTATGGCTACACCTTC. The encoded protein is CASSQGGIIYGYTF.

About this clone itself: This sample also contains other DNA sequences that code for the same CDR3. The chain is built from TRBV9 and TRBJ2-5; D possibly corresponds to TRBD2 (5 bases). The CDR3 spans 14 residues. V gave up 3 bases and J gave up 2 bases, with 11 bases separating them. Germline V gene sequence: CDR1 SGDLS, CDR2 YYNGEE. This chain's CDR3 is CASSAWTGQETQYF. CDR3 nucleotides: TGTGCCAGCAGCGCTTGGACTGGGCAAGAGACCCAGTACTTC.

This rearrangement joins TRBV5-1 to TRBJ2-5; TRBD2 matches at 8 bases. The CDR3 sequence is 13 residues long. The V gene's germline CDR1 is SGHRS and CDR2 YFSETQ. V lost 1 base to trimming and J lost 5 bases; unmatched junction nucleotides: 1. The CDR3 nucleotides read TGCGCCAGCAGCTTGTCTAGCGGGGAGACCCAGTACTTC. Its translation: CASSLSSGETQYF.

V usage is TRBV5-1 and J usage is TRBJ2-1, with D perhaps being TRBD1 or TRBD2 (5 bases each). The CDR3 has 13 amino acids. Between the trimmed V and J ends, which lost 2 bases and 7 bases, there was a span of 10 bases. CDR1 is SGHRS, CDR2 YFSETQ, per germline. The CDR3 sequence is CASSFEGPNEQFF. The CDR3 coding sequence is TGCGCCAGCAGCTTTGAGGGGCCAAATGAGCAGTTCTTC. Complete variable domain (other parts from reference TRBV5-1 and TRBJ2-1): KAGVTQTPRYLIKTRGQQVTLSCSPISGHRSVSWYQQTPGQGLQFLFEYFSETQRNKGNFPGRFSGRQFSNSRSEMNVSTLELGDSALYLCASSFEGPNEQFFGPGTRLTVL.

The chain combines TRBV7-8 with TRBJ2-7, with TRBD2 as a possible D gene (6 bases). The germline gives CDR1 SGHVS, CDR2 FQNEAQ. V was trimmed by 0 bases and J by 3 bases, leaving 12 bases between them. The CDR3 loop spans 15 amino acids. Here the CDR3 reads CASSLASSGLYEQYF. Here the CDR3 DNA reads TGTGCCAGCAGCTTAGCGAGTTCGGGACTCTACGAGCAGTACTTC.

The chain has TRBV30 and TRBJ2-5; tentatively, D is TRBD2 (6 bases). The CDR3 has 14 amino acids. V was shortened by 2 bases and J by 4 bases, with 14 bases between the two germline ends. The germline gives CDR1 GTSNPN, CDR2 SVGIG (reference sequence). Here the CDR3 reads CAWSLAGTTETQYF. In nucleotides, the CDR3 is TGTGCCTGGAGTTTGGCGGGAACCACAGAGACCCAGTACTTC. Full variable domain (missing parts from reference TRBV30 and TRBJ2-5): SQTIHQWPATLVQPVGSPLSLECTVEGTSNPNLYWYRQAAGRGLQLLFYSVGIGQISSEVPQNLSASRPQDRQFILSSKKLLLSDSGFYLCAWSLAGTTETQYFGPGTRLLVL.

The chain links TRBV19 to TRBJ1-2; 7 nucleotides align to TRBD1. With V trimmed by 4 bases and J by 6 bases, 11 bases remained unmatched. Germline V gives CDR1 LNHDA, CDR2 SQIVND (reference sequence). There are 15 residues in the CDR3. In DNA, the CDR3 is TGTGCCAGTAGTAAGGTGCGGGACAGAGCGAATGGCTACACCTTC. It codes for CASSKVRDRANGYTF. The full variable domain, with the rest looked up from reference TRBV19 and TRBJ1-2, is DGGITQSPKYLFRKEGQNVTLSCEQNLNHDAMYWYRQDPGQGLRLIYYSQIVNDFQKGDIAEGYSVSREKKESFPLTVTSAQKNPTAFYLCASSKVRDRANGYTFGSGTRLTVV.

This clone was observed a handful of times. Other DNA sequences from this sample encode an identical CDR3 as well. The rearrangement links TRBV7-9 to TRBJ2-2; D is uncertain. Between the trimmed V and J ends, which lost 5 bases and 0 bases, there was a span of 1 base. Per germline, CDR1 SEHNR and CDR2 FQNEAQ (reference sequence). The CDR3 covers 12 residues. The CDR3 DNA follows: TGTGCCAGCAGCCCGAACACCGGGGAGCTGTTTTTT. It specifies CASSPNTGELFF. The full variable domain, its missing parts supplied by reference TRBV7-9 and TRBJ2-2, is DTGVSQNPRHKITKRGQNVTFRCDPISEHNRLYWYRQTLGQGPEFLTYFQNEAQLEKSRLLSDRFSAERPKGSFSTLEIQRTEQGDSAMYLCASSPNTGELFFGEGSRLTVL.

The chain is built from TRBV29-1 and TRBJ2-5, with 9 bases lining up with TRBD2. The V gene's germline CDR1 is SQVTM and CDR2 ANQGSEA. There are 14 residues in the CDR3. The trim removed 7 bases at V and 4 bases at J, leaving 10 bases unmatched. The DNA of the CDR3 is TGCAGCGCGGGGGGCGGGAGGGCCCCAGAGACCCAGTACTTC. Its protein product is CSAGGGRAPETQYF. The variable domain in full, completed from reference TRBV29-1 and TRBJ2-5, reads SAVISQKPSRDICQRGTSLTIQCQVDSQVTMMFWYRQQPGQSLTLIATANQGSEATYESGFVIDKFPISRPNLTFSTLTVSNMSPEDSSIYLCSAGGGRAPETQYFGPGTRLLVL.

The V call is TRBV19, the J call TRBJ1-5, with D uncertain. Germline V gives CDR1 LNHDA, CDR2 SQIVND (reference sequence). The CDR3 has 15 amino acids. V dropped 1 base and J dropped 4 bases, with 11 bases sitting between them. CDR3 sequence (DNA): TGTGCCAGTAGTATAGCGGCGGGAGGTAATCAGCCCCAGCATTTT. This gives the protein CASSIAAGGNQPQHF.

This rearrangement joins TRBV28 to TRBJ2-1; D possibly corresponds to TRBD1 (8 bases). V was pared by 6 bases and J by 7 bases, with 13 bases between. Germline V gene lookup returns CDR1 MDHEN and CDR2 SYDVKM. The CDR3 extends over 13 amino acids. The CDR3 loop reads CASSKQGGNEQFF. DNA of the CDR3: TGTGCCAGCAGCAAACAGGGGGGGAATGAGCAGTTCTTC. Based on the CDR3 plus reference TRBV28 and TRBJ2-1, the full variable domain is DVKVTQSSRYLVKRTGEKVFLECVQDMDHENMFWYRQDPGLGLRLIYFSYDVKMKEKGDIPEGYSVSREKKERFSLILESASTNQTSMYLCASSKQGGNEQFFGPGTRLTVL.